Included here is one TCR beta chain sequence, with context. Its antigen remains unknown. Data came from immunoSEQ multiplex PCR; TCRdb stores just in-frame clones and leaves some out. The data show around 84,000 clones, around 91% seen once. The data were obtained in a study of T cell responses to AZD1222 COVID-19 vaccine. Study results and caveats: CD4 TCRs associated with vaccination spanned spike, dominating at 160-218 and 743-854. Scientists sampled the repertoires only once the peak T cell response had passed.

The CDR3 runs to 17 residues. Germline V gene sequence: CDR1 KGHDR, CDR2 SFDVKD. V gave up 2 bases and J gave up 9 bases; unmatched junction bases: 12. The clonotype was recovered from an adult in good health. The chain has TRBV24-1 and TRBJ2-1; 10 nucleotides align to TRBD2. The sequencing used peripheral blood, collected on day 0 of AZD1222 vaccination. The CDR3 is CATSDYRDSGRFGEQFF. The DNA for the CDR3 is TGTGCCACCAGTGATTACAGGGATAGCGGGAGGTTCGGTGAGCAGTTCTTC.